This T cell receptor (beta chain) was identified during a study of shared clonotypes between healthy human individuals. As for the study in general: Each donor contributed plates that comprised three CD4 naive, three CD4 memory, two CD8 naive and one CD8 memory. Overall study results and limits: Clonotype sharing across several donors was observed for around 5% of naive CD4 clonotypes.

The count of this clone is one. As yet, its antigen is unknown. Sequencing used immunoSEQ multiplex PCR; TCRdb keeps in-frame clones, though not all of them. The table records about 2.3 million clones, 85% to 95% of them present only once. CDR3 length: 15 residues. The V end was cut by 4 bases, the J end by 1 base, with 14 bases between. Per the germline V gene, CDR1 is MDHEN and CDR2 is SYDVKM. The clonotype was recovered from a young man in good health. Some clones in this sample may be carry-over from other donors' samples. J is TRBJ2-7 and V is TRBV28; no definite D call. Source material: naive CD4+ T cells from PBMCs. The subset here: CD45RA+ positively selected. The CDR3 sequence: CASSSLPGSSYEQYF. In DNA form, the CDR3 reads TGTGCCAGCAGTTCCCTCCCCGGCAGTTCCTACGAGCAGTACTTC.